One and the same sample provided the 30 T cell receptor beta chains below, sequenced in a study of blood T cell repertoires in COVID-19 (dated by TCRdb to about 2020). Receptor amplification or capture employed the immunoSEQ multiplex PCR assay. In its TCRdb copy, this immuneACCESS table keeps in-frame sequences only and misses some clones. Where compared with another copy, unresolved V genes explain less than half of these, and the others have no known cause. In this sample the table shows about 200,000 clones, approximately 88% of which occur a single time. Clones ranked in the top ten supply approximately 7.6% of the sample. What was sequenced was PBMCs or T cells enriched from blood (not recorded which). The receptors here all came from a young woman who had recovered from COVID-19.

V and J are TRBV18 and TRBJ1-1; D perhaps matches TRBD1 (6 bases). V was pared by 4 bases and J by 3 bases, with 15 bases between. The CDR3 length is 15 residues. The germline CDR1 and CDR2 sequences are KGHSH and LQKENI. CDR3 region: CASSQSQGSDTEAFF. CDR3 coding DNA: TGTGCCAGCTCACAATCTCAGGGGTCGGACACTGAAGCTTTCTTT.

The chain couples TRBV5-4 to TRBJ2-7, with D possibly matching TRBD2 (6 bases). Germline values: CDR1 SGHNT, CDR2 YYREEE (reference sequence). The CDR3 is made up of 13 amino acids. V lost 4 bases and J lost 3, with 11 bases in between. Here the CDR3 reads CASSRGEYYEQYF. In nucleotides, the CDR3 is TGTGCCAGCAGCCGCGGGGAGTACTACGAGCAGTACTTC.

The chain couples TRBV3-1 (or the pseudogene TRBV3-2) to TRBJ2-7, with 8 bases matching TRBD1. Germline CDR1 and CDR2: LGHDT and YNNKEL (reference sequence). V shed 7 bases, J shed 0 bases, and the junction held 5 bases outside the gene matches. The CDR3 is 14 residues long. The DNA of the CDR3 is TGTGCCAGCAACCCCGGGACAGGCTCCTACGAGCAGTACTTC. This translates into CASNPGTGSYEQYF.

The CDR3, as DNA: TGTGCCAGCAGCCAAAGGACAGGGTCCTACAATGAGCAGTTCTTC. It specifies CASSQRTGSYNEQFF. V gene TRBV14 combines with J gene TRBJ2-1; 8 bases map to TRBD1. The CDR3 extends over 15 amino acids. Germline values: CDR1 SGHDN, CDR2 FVKESK. The ends lost 2 bases at V and 1 base at J; junction bases unmatched: 1.

CDR3 sequence reads: CASSGGDRGEAFF. CDR3 DNA: TGTGCCAGTAGTGGGGGTGACAGGGGTGAAGCTTTCTTT. This chain joins TRBV19 and TRBJ1-1, with 8 bases fitting TRBD1. Germline CDR1 is LNHDA and CDR2 is SQIVND (reference sequence). The CDR3 sequence is 13 residues long. With 5 bases clipped from V and 7 bases from J, the junction kept 6 bases outside the gene matches.

The CDR3 is CATSDSGTGHEQYF. DNA for the CDR3: TGTGCCACCAGTGATTCCGGGACAGGGCACGAGCAGTACTTC. The rearrangement links TRBV24-1 to TRBJ2-7; 9 nucleotides match TRBD1. Germline values: CDR1 KGHDR, CDR2 SFDVKD. The CDR3 is made up of 14 amino acids. V was pared by 2 bases and J by 5 bases, with 3 bases of the junction left unmatched.

This chain uses TRBV4-1 with TRBJ1-6; possible D gene TRBD1, 6 bases. V lost 0 bases, J lost 0 bases, and 12 bases lay in between. There are 18 residues in the CDR3. Germline V CDR1 and CDR2: MGHRA, YSYEKL. This CDR3 is CASSQDWQGSSYNSPLHF. CDR3 coding DNA: TGCGCCAGCAGCCAAGATTGGCAGGGGAGCTCCTATAATTCACCCCTCCACTTT.

This clone was recorded a few times. This chain uses TRBV19 with TRBJ1-1; tentatively, D is TRBD1 (5 bases). V dropped 6 bases and J dropped 4 bases, with 15 bases sitting between them. The CDR3 has 14 amino acids. CDR1 is LNHDA and CDR2 is SQIVND in the germline V gene (reference sequence). Written as DNA, the CDR3 is TGTGCCAGTAGGGAACACGGTAGGGGCACTGAAGCTTTCTTT. It translates to CASREHGRGTEAFF.

J is TRBJ1-2 and V is TRBV5-1; D gene uncertain. The CDR3 covers 14 residues. The V gene lost 0 bases and the J gene lost 6 bases, with 12 bases spanning the gap. Germline loops: CDR1 SGHRS, CDR2 YFSETQ. The CDR3 DNA reads as TGCGCCAGCAGCTTGGATGCAGGTTGGGATGGCTACACCTTC. Translation: CASSLDAGWDGYTF.

The chain recombines TRBV6-5 with TRBJ2-7; D not certain. CDR1 is MNHEY, CDR2 SVGAGI, per germline. The CDR3 runs 13 residues. V lost 4 bases to trimming and J lost 4 bases, with 11 bases between them. CDR3 coding DNA: TGTGCCAGCAGTTGTCTACAGTGTTACGAGCAGTACTTC. It encodes CASSCLQCYEQYF.

The CDR3 protein is CASSLLIFSYNEQFF. DNA for the CDR3: TGTGCCAGCAGCTTGTTAATATTCTCCTACAATGAGCAGTTCTTC. The V and J genes are TRBV5-5 and TRBJ2-1; D ambiguous. With 1 base removed from V and 0 bases from J, the gap between germline ends came to 8 bases. CDR1 is SGHKS, CDR2 YYEKEE, per germline (reference sequence). The CDR3 loop spans 15 amino acids.

J is TRBJ2-7 and V is TRBV5-6, with TRBD1 matching 9 bases. The CDR3 consists of 12 residues. The junction had 2 bases not matched to a gene; V was cut back by 7 bases and J by 3 bases. Germline CDR1 and CDR2: SGHDT and YYEEEE. The CDR3 sequence: CASRQGGYEQYF. CDR3 coding DNA: TGTGCCAGCCGACAGGGGGGCTACGAGCAGTACTTC.

V and J are TRBV5-6 and TRBJ1-6; no reliable D call. The CDR3 is 14 residues long. Trimming cost V 9 bases and J 6 bases, with 16 bases left between them. Germline V gene lookup returns CDR1 SGHDT and CDR2 YYEEEE. CDR3 coding DNA: TGTGCCACCGGGTATTCTGGCTCTAATTCACCCCTCCACTTT. Translation: CATGYSGSNSPLHF.

The rearrangement joins TRBV5-1 to TRBJ2-1, with 7 bases fitting TRBD1. The CDR3 covers 12 residues. From germline, CDR1 is SGHRS and CDR2 YFSETQ. Trimming cost V 4 bases and J 8 bases; bases outside gene matches: 3. DNA of the CDR3: TGCGCCAGCAGCCGTACAGGGGATGAGCAGTTCTTC. Encoded protein: CASSRTGDEQFF.

The rearrangement links TRBV18 to TRBJ1-2, with D tentatively TRBD1 (6 bases). The V end lost 6 bases, the J end lost 8 bases, and 16 bases lay between the germline ends. The CDR3 is made up of 13 amino acids. Germline CDR1 is KGHSH and CDR2 is LQKENI. The CDR3: CASSPTGYSGYTF. For the CDR3, the DNA is TGTGCCAGCTCCCCTACAGGGTATTCCGGCTACACCTTC.

The chain is built from TRBV5-1 and TRBJ2-5; D perhaps matches TRBD2 (6 bases). Germline V gene data show CDR1 as SGHRS and CDR2 as YFSETQ. The CDR3 runs 15 residues. V lost 5 bases and J 0 bases, leaving 14 bases between the germline ends. The CDR3 DNA follows: TGCGCCAGCAGACTGACAGCGGGCTACCAAGAGACCCAGTACTTC. Translating it yields CASRLTAGYQETQYF.

The chain is built from TRBV15 and TRBJ1-6, with D tentatively TRBD1 (6 bases). The CDR3 runs 14 residues. CDR1 is LNHNV and CDR2 is YYDKDF in the germline V gene (reference sequence). Trimming removed 3 bases at V and 6 bases at J, with 9 bases between. In DNA form, the CDR3 reads TGTGCCACCAGCAGGGAACAGGGTAATTCACCCCTCCACTTT. This translates into CATSREQGNSPLHF.

This chain links TRBV6-5 with TRBJ2-3; 7 bases are shared with TRBD1. Germline V lookup: CDR1 MNHEY, CDR2 SVGAGI. V lost 10 bases and J lost 6; bases outside the gene matches: 7. The CDR3 totals 12 residues. CDR3 amino acids: CATHSQGDTQYF. The CDR3 DNA reads as TGTGCCACCCATTCACAGGGGGATACGCAGTATTTT.

The count of this clone is one. This rearrangement joins TRBV5-1 to TRBJ1-2, with D possibly TRBD1 on 6 matching bases. The V end was cut by 4 bases, the J end by 3 bases, with 16 bases between. This CDR3 has 15 residues. Germline V gives CDR1 SGHRS, CDR2 YFSETQ. DNA for the CDR3: TGCGCCAGCAGCCCCGACAGGACAACCTACTATGGCTACACCTTC. Residues: CASSPDRTTYYGYTF. Looking up the rest from reference TRBV5-1 and TRBJ1-2 gives the full variable domain: KAGVTQTPRYLIKTRGQQVTLSCSPISGHRSVSWYQQTPGQGLQFLFEYFSETQRNKGNFPGRFSGRQFSNSRSEMNVSTLELGDSALYLCASSPDRTTYYGYTFGSGTRLTVV.

Written as DNA, the CDR3 is TGTGCCAGCAGCACCGGGGTAGGACAGACCAGCTCCTACGAGCAGTACTTC. Translated, it gives CASSTGVGQTSSYEQYF. The chain carries TRBV7-9 and TRBJ2-7; tentatively, D is TRBD1 (6 bases). Germline loops: CDR1 SEHNR, CDR2 FQNEAQ (reference sequence). V shed 5 bases and J shed 0 bases, with 20 bases lying between them. The CDR3 loop spans 17 amino acids.

This chain links TRBV28 with TRBJ1-2; D is uncertain. The CDR3 sequence is 21 residues long. In germline, CDR1 is MDHEN, CDR2 SYDVKM. V was clipped by 2 bases and J by 5 bases, with 33 bases between them. CDR3 residues: CASSLLTPYPYISHPVYGYTF. CDR3 in DNA: TGTGCCAGCAGTTTACTTACTCCTTACCCGTATATCTCTCACCCCGTATATGGCTACACCTTC.

The chain links TRBV7-9 to TRBJ1-1; 8 nucleotides line up with TRBD1. V was clipped by 4 bases and J by 4 bases; unmatched bases: 11. There are 16 residues in the CDR3. Germline loops: CDR1 SEHNR, CDR2 FQNEAQ (reference sequence). CDR3 residues: CASSSFPRQGATEAFF. In DNA form, the CDR3 reads TGTGCCAGCAGCTCTTTCCCGCGGCAGGGGGCCACTGAAGCTTTCTTT. Together with reference TRBV7-9 and TRBJ1-1, the CDR3 gives the full variable domain: DTGVSQNPRHKITKRGQNVTFRCDPISEHNRLYWYRQTLGQGPEFLTYFQNEAQLEKSRLLSDRFSAERPKGSFSTLEIQRTEQGDSAMYLCASSSFPRQGATEAFFGQGTRLTVV.

The rearrangement uses TRBV18 and TRBJ1-2; the D gene is possibly TRBD1 (5 bases). The CDR3 is 16 amino acids. Trimming took 3 bases from V and 6 from J, leaving 20 bases between them. From germline, CDR1 is KGHSH and CDR2 LQKENI. CDR3 protein: CASSPNFDPQGNGYTF. The CDR3 DNA sequence: TGTGCCAGCTCACCCAATTTTGACCCCCAGGGTAATGGCTACACCTTC.

The chain joins TRBV4-2 to TRBJ2-3; D ambiguous. The V end was cut by 1 base, the J end by 5 bases, with 19 bases between. Germline-derived CDR1 and CDR2 are LGHNA and YNFKEQ. The CDR3 consists of 17 residues. This CDR3 is CASSQGPASRVGDTQYF. The CDR3 DNA reads as TGTGCCAGCAGCCAAGGTCCAGCTAGTCGGGTTGGAGATACGCAGTATTTT.

The chain couples TRBV11-3 to TRBJ2-1; D call uncertain. The CDR3 spans 15 residues. V lost 0 bases and J 5 bases, leaving 11 bases between the germline ends. Germline-derived CDR1 and CDR2 are SGHNT and YENEEA. Written as DNA, the CDR3 is TGTGCCAGCAGCTTAGATCCCCTTACAAACAATGAGCAGTTCTTC. It is translated as CASSLDPLTNNEQFF.

The genes are TRBV12-5 and TRBJ1-1; D is undetermined. The V end was cut by 0 bases, the J end by 2 bases, with 10 bases between. The CDR3 has 15 residues. The germline V gene has CDR1 LGHNT and CDR2 FRNRAP. CDR3 residues: CASGLVAGANTEAFF. The CDR3 DNA sequence: TGTGCTAGTGGTTTGGTAGCGGGAGCAAACACTGAAGCTTTCTTT.

The chain joins TRBV11-2 to TRBJ1-2, with D uncertain. V lost 5 bases to trimming and J lost 4 bases, with 17 bases between them. The CDR3 loop spans 15 amino acids. The germline gives CDR1 SGHAT, CDR2 FQNNGV. The CDR3 region is CASSPSSARLYGYTF. CDR3 DNA: TGTGCCAGCAGCCCTAGCTCTGCGCGACTCTATGGCTACACCTTC.

V gene TRBV6-5 combines with J gene TRBJ1-1; TRBD1 might be the D (6 bases). V shed 6 bases and J shed 5 bases, with 16 bases lying between them. The CDR3 is 14 residues long. Germline values: CDR1 MNHEY, CDR2 SVGAGI. The CDR3 bases are TGTGCCAGCAGCCAATCCAGGGGACGGACTGAAGCTTTCTTT. Translating it yields CASSQSRGRTEAFF.

To note about this clone: In the same sample, other DNA sequences code for this CDR3. This sequence joins TRBV5-1 and TRBJ1-1; D call uncertain. This CDR3 region has 14 residues. The V and J ends lost 0 bases and 0 bases respectively, with 6 bases between them. Germline V gene sequence: CDR1 SGHRS, CDR2 YFSETQ. CDR3 bases: TGCGCCAGCAGCTTGGACGGGATGAACACTGAAGCTTTCTTT. Protein product: CASSLDGMNTEAFF.

This chain connects TRBV9 to TRBJ2-3, with D possibly TRBD2 on 5 matching bases. Germline CDR1 is SGDLS and CDR2 is YYNGEE. V was cut by 0 bases and J by 2 bases, with 7 bases left in between. This CDR3 is built from 14 residues. Here the CDR3 reads CASSVDDYTDTQYF. The CDR3 region has the DNA TGTGCCAGCAGCGTAGATGACTACACAGATACGCAGTATTTT.